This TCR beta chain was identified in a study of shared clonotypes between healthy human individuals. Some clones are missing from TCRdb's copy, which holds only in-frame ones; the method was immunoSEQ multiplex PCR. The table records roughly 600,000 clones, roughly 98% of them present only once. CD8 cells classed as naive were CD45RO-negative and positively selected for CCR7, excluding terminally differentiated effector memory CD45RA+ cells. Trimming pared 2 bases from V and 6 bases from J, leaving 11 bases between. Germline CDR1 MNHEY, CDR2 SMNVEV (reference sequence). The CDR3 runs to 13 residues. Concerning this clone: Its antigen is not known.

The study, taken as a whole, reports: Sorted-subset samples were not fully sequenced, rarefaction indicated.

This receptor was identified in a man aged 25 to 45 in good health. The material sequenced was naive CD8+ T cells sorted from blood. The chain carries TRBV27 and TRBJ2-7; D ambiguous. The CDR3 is CASSLPSGLEQYF. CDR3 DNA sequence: TGTGCCAGCAGTTTACCGTCAGGTCTCGAGCAGTACTTC.